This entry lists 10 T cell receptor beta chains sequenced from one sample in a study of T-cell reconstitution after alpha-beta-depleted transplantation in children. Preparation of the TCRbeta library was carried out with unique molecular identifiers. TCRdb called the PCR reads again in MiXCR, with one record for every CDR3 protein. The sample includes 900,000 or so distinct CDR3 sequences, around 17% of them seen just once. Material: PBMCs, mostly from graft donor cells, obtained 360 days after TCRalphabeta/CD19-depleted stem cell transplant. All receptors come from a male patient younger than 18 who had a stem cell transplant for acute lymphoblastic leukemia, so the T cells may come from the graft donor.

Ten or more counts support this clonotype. The CDR3 DNA is TGTGCCAGCAGCTTAGTTAACCCGCGGGAGGTCCTCCCTGGAAACACCATATATTTT. The encoded protein is CASSLVNPREVLPGNTIYF. The chain joins TRBV7-6 to TRBJ1-3; D remains unclear. The CDR3 loop spans 19 amino acids. The V gene lost 1 base and the J gene lost 2 bases, with 21 bases spanning the gap. Germline assignment: CDR1 SGHVS and CDR2 FNYEAQ.

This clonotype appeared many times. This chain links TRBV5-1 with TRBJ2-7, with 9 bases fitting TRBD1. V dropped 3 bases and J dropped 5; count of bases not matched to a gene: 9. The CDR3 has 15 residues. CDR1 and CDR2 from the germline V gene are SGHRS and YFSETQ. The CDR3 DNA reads TGCGCCAGCAGCTACCCAACGGGACAGGGTGACGAGCAGTACTTC. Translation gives CASSYPTGQGDEQYF.

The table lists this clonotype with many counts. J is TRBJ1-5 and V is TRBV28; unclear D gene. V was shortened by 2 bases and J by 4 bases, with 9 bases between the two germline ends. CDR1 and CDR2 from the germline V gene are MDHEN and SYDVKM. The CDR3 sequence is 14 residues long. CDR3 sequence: CASSLTSPNQPQHF. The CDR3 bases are TGTGCCAGCAGTTTAACTTCCCCTAATCAGCCCCAGCATTTT.

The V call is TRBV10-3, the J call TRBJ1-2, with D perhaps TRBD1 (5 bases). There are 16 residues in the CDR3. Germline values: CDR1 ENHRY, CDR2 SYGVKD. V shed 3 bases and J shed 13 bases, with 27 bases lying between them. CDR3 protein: CAISDPPAGETGAITF. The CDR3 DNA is TGTGCCATCAGTGATCCACCGGCGGGGGAGACTGGGGCGATCACCTTC.

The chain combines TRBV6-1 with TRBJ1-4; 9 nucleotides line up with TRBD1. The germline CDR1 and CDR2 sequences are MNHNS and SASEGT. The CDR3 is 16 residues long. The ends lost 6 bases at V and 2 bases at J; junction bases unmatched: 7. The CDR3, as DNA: TGTGCCAGCAGAAACAGGGGGCGGATTACTAATGAAAAACTGTTTTTT. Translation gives CASRNRGRITNEKLFF.

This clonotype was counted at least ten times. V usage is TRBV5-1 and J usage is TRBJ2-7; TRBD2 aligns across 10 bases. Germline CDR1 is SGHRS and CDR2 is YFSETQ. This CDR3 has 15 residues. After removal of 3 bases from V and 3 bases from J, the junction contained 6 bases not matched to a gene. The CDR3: CASSSDSGRLYEQYF. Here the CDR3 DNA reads TGCGCCAGCAGCTCGGATAGCGGGAGGCTCTACGAGCAGTACTTC. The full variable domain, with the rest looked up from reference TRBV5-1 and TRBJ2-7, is KAGVTQTPRYLIKTRGQQVTLSCSPISGHRSVSWYQQTPGQGLQFLFEYFSETQRNKGNFPGRFSGRQFSNSRSEMNVSTLELGDSALYLCASSSDSGRLYEQYFGPGTRLTVT.

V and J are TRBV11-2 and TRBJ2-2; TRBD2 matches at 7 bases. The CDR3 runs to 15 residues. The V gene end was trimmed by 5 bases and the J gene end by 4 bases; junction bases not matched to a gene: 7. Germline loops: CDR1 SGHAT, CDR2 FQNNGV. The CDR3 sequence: CASSARLASTGELFF. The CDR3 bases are TGTGCCAGCAGCGCCAGACTAGCCTCCACCGGGGAGCTGTTTTTT. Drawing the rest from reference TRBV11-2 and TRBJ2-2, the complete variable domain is EAGVAQSPRYKIIEKRQSVAFWCNPISGHATLYWYQQILGQGPKLLIQFQNNGVVDDSQLPKDRFSAERLKGVDSTLKIQPAKLEDSAVYLCASSARLASTGELFFGEGSRLTVL.

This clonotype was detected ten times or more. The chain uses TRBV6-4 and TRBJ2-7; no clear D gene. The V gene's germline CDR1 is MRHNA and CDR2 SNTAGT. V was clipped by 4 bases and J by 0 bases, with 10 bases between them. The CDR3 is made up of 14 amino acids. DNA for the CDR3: TGTGCCAGCAGTGTAACCTTTTCCTCCTACGAGCAGTACTTC. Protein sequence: CASSVTFSSYEQYF.

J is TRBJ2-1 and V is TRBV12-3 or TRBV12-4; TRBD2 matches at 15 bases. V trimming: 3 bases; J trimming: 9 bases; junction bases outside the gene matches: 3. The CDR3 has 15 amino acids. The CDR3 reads CASSLGGLAGGEQFF. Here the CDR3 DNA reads TGTGCCAGCAGTTTGGGGGGACTAGCGGGAGGTGAGCAGTTCTTC.

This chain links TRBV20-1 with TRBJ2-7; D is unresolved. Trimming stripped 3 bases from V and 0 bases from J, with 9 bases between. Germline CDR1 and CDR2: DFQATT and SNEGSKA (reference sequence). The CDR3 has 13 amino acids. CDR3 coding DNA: TGCAGTGCTAGTATAGCAGTCTCCTACGAGCAGTACTTC. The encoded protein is CSASIAVSYEQYF.